This T cell receptor (beta chain) was observed in a study of T cells in Graves' hyperthyroidism and ophthalmopathy. This CDR3 has 13 residues. Germline CDR1 reads SNHLY; CDR2 reads FYNNEI. Trimming took 7 bases from V and 4 from J, leaving 14 bases between them. This clonotype occurred a few times. Amplified TCR beta CDR3 regions came from RNA transcripts. TCR CDR3 underwent first-round RT-PCR with the HTBI primer set. In TCRdb, the multiplex PCR reads were re-called with MiXCR into one record per CDR3 protein. The sample holds about 620,000 distinct CDR3 sequences; 15% to 20% are singletons and the top ten take 3.5% to 4%.

The origin of this receptor is a woman aged 30 to 39 with Graves' hyperthyroidism. The V and J genes are TRBV2 and TRBJ2-7; D might be TRBD1 or TRBD2, each matching 5 bases. The specimen was blood. CDR3 DNA sequence: TGTGCCAGCACCCGGGACCTCGGTTACGAGCAGTACTTC. Its protein product is CASTRDLGYEQYF.